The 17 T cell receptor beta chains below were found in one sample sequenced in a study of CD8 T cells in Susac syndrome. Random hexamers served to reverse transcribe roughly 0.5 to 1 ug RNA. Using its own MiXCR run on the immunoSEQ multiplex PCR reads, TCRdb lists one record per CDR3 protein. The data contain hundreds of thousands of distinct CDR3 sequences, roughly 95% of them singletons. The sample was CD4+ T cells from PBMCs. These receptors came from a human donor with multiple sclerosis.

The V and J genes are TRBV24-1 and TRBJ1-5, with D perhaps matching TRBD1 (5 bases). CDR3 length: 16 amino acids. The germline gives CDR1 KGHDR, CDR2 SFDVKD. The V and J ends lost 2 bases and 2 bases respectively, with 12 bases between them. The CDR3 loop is CATSDSTRAGNQPQHF. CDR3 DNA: TGTGCCACCAGTGATTCCACCAGGGCTGGCAATCAGCCCCAGCATTTT.

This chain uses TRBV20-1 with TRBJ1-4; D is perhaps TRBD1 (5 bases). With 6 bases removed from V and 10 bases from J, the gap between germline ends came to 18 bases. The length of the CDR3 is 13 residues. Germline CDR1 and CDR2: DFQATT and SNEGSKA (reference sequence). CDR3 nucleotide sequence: TGCAGTGCCCTTCTGGGGCGGGAGGGAAAACTGTTTTTT. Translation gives CSALLGREGKLFF.

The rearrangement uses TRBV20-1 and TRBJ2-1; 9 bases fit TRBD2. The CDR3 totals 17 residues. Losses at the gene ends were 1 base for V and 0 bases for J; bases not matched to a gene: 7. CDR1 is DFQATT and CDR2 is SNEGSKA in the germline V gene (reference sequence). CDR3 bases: TGCAGTGCTAGAGTATTCTTTAGCGGGAGCTCCTACAATGAGCAGTTCTTC. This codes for CSARVFFSGSSYNEQFF.

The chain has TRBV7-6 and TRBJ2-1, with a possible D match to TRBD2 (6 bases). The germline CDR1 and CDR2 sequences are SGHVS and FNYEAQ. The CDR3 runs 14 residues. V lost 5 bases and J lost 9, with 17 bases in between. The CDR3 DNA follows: TGTGCCAGCAGCCTGGGGACTGCTAACGCTGAGCAGTTCTTC. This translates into CASSLGTANAEQFF.

The CDR3 is CASRRQGPDTQYF. The CDR3 DNA follows: TGTGCCAGCCGCCGACAGGGCCCAGATACGCAGTATTTT. The chain recombines TRBV7-9 with TRBJ2-3, with 7 positions matching TRBD1. The ends lost 8 bases at V and 4 bases at J; junction bases unmatched: 6. The germline V gene has CDR1 SEHNR and CDR2 FQNEAQ (reference sequence). The CDR3 has 13 residues.

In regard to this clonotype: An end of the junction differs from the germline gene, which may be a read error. In DNA, the CDR3 is TGTGCCAGCTCACCTACCGTGGGGACCCATTACTTC. This sequence encodes CASSPTVGTHYF. This chain links TRBV18 with TRBJ2-5; D is perhaps TRBD1 or TRBD2 (5 bases each). From germline, CDR1 is KGHSH and CDR2 LQKENI. The CDR3 spans 12 residues.

The CDR3 sequence is CASSETGFYEQYV. The CDR3 bases are TGTGCCAGCAGTGAAACAGGGTTCTACGAGCAGTACGTC. The V gene is TRBV6-1, the J gene TRBJ2-7; possibly TRBD1 for D (6 bases). Germline V gives CDR1 MNHNS, CDR2 SASEGT. The CDR3 is 13 amino acids. The ends were cut back, 2 bases at V and 3 bases at J, with 8 bases in the middle.

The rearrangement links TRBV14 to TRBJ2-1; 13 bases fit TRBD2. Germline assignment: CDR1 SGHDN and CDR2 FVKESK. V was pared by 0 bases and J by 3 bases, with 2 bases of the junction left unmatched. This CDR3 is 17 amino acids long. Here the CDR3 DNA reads TGTGCCAGCAGCCAAGATAGACTAGCGGGAGGCTACAATGAGCAGTTCTTC. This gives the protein CASSQDRLAGGYNEQFF.

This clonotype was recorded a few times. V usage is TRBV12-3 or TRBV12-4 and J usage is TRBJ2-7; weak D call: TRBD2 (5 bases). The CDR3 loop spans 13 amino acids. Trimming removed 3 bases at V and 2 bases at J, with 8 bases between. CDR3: CASSLGRTYEQYF. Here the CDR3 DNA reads TGTGCCAGCAGTTTGGGGAGAACCTACGAGCAGTACTTC.

The CDR3 sequence is CASSPDPFNQPQHF. CDR3 bases: TGTGCCAGCAGCCCCGATCCCTTCAATCAGCCCCAGCATTTT. This rearrangement joins TRBV9 to TRBJ1-5; D remains ambiguous. The length of the CDR3 is 14 residues. Trimming shortened V by 4 bases and J by 3 bases, and 11 bases separated the two germline ends. Looked up from germline, CDR1 is SGDLS and CDR2 is YYNGEE.

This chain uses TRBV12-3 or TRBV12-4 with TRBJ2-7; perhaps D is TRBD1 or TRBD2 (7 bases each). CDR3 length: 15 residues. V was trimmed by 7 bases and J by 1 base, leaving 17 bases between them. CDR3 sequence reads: CASTSGRGGSYEQYF. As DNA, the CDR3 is TGTGCCAGCACCAGTGGCAGGGGGGGATCCTACGAGCAGTACTTC.

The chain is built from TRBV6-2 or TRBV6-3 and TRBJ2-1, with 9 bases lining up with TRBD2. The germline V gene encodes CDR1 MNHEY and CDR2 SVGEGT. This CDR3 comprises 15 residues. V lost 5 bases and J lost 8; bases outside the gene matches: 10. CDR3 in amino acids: CASSPSGGSRYEQFF. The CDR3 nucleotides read TGTGCCAGCAGTCCCAGCGGGGGGAGTCGCTATGAGCAGTTCTTC.

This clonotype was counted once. CDR3 bases: TGTGCCAGCAGTCCCCAGGGGGATGGGAATTCACCCCTCCACTTT. Translation gives CASSPQGDGNSPLHF. The genes are TRBV12-3 or TRBV12-4 and TRBJ1-6, with 7 bases lining up with TRBD1. The CDR3 totals 15 residues. The J segment lost 7 bases and the V segment lost 5 bases, leaving 8 bases of the junction unmatched.

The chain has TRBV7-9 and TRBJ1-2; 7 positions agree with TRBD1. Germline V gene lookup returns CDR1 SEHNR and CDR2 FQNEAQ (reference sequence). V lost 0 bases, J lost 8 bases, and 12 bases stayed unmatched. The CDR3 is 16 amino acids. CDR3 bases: TGTGCCAGCAGCTTAGCAGGGGGCTTCTCTTCTTGGGGCTACACCTTC. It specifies CASSLAGGFSSWGYTF.

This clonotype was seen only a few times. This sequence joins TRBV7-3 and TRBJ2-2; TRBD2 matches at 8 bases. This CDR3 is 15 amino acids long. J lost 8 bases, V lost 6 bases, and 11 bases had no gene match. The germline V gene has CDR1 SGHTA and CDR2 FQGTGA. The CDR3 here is CASSLVAAGAGELFF. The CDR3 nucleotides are TGTGCCAGCAGTTTAGTCGCAGCGGGAGCGGGGGAGCTGTTTTTT. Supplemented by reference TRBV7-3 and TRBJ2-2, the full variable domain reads GAGVSQTPSNKVTEKGKYVELRCDPISGHTALYWYRQSLGQGPEFLIYFQGTGAADDSGLPNDRFFAVRPEGSVSTLKIQRTERGDSAVYLCASSLVAAGAGELFFGEGSRLTVL.

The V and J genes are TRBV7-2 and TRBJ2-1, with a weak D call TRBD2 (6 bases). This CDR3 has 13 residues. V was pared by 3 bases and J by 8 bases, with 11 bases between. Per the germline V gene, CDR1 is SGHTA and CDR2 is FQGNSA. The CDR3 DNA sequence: TGTGCCAGCAGCTTCCAGCGGAGGGATGAGCAGTTCTTC. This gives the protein CASSFQRRDEQFF. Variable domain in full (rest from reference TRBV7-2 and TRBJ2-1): GAGVSQSPSNKVTEKGKDVELRCDPISGHTALYWYRQSLGQGLEFLIYFQGNSAPDKSGLPSDRFSAERTGGSVSTLTIQRTQQEDSAVYLCASSFQRRDEQFFGPGTRLTVL.

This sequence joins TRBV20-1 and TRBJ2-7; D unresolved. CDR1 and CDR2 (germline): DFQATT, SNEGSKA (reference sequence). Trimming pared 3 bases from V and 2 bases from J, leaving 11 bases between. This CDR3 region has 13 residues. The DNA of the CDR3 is TGCAGTGCTAGTTCCAGTGGGACCTACGAGCAGTACGTC. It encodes CSASSSGTYEQYV.